What follows are 9 T cell receptor beta chains derived from one specimen sequenced in a study of T cell repertoires in cytomegalovirus infection (dated by TCRdb to the late 2010s). For sequencing, an Illumina HiSeq 1500 was employed. TCRdb handled the public reads itself, with Q25 trimming in fastp and clone calling in MiXCR, and kept productive beta chains. Every distinct CDR3 protein forms one entry, paired with its most common genes and DNA. This sample holds around 130,000 distinct CDR3 sequences; more than 20% were observed only once. The ten largest account for about a third of the sample. Which antigens these TCRs recognize remains unknown. The sequencing input was PBMCs, sequenced either directly or after in vitro stimulation (not recorded which). These receptors originate from a human donor in good health (CMV status not recorded). Some clones in this sample may be carry-over from other donors' samples.

The rearrangement uses TRBV11-3 and TRBJ2-1, with TRBD2 identical over 10 bases. The junction had 10 bases not matched to a gene; V was cut back by 1 base and J by 7 bases. Germline values: CDR1 SGHNT, CDR2 YENEEA. The length of the CDR3 is 17 residues. The CDR3 is CASSLGSTSGIWNEQFF. DNA of the CDR3: TGTGCCAGCAGCTTAGGAAGTACTAGCGGGATTTGGAATGAGCAGTTCTTC. The full variable domain, its missing parts supplied by reference TRBV11-3 and TRBJ2-1, is EAGVVQSPRYKIIEKKQPVAFWCNPISGHNTLYWYLQNLGQGPELLIRYENEEAVDDSQLPKDRFSAERLKGVDSTLKIQPAELGDSAVYLCASSLGSTSGIWNEQFFGPGTRLTVL.

This clonotype was seen a few times. The rearrangement joins TRBV5-5 to TRBJ1-2, with D possibly being TRBD1 (6 bases). The CDR3 has 13 amino acids. Germline loops: CDR1 SGHKS, CDR2 YYEKEE (reference sequence). V dropped 0 bases and J dropped 5 bases, with 8 bases sitting between them. CDR3: CASSLAQGYGYTF. The CDR3 coding sequence is TGTGCCAGCAGCTTGGCCCAGGGGTATGGCTACACCTTC.

The chain couples TRBV7-9 to TRBJ1-1, with D possibly matching TRBD1 (6 bases). V lost 2 bases and J 0 bases, leaving 10 bases between the germline ends. The CDR3 is 15 amino acids. CDR1 and CDR2 (germline): SEHNR, FQNEAQ (reference sequence). DNA for the CDR3: TGTGCCAGCAGCTTACGGGACACAATGAACACTGAAGCTTTCTTT. Protein sequence: CASSLRDTMNTEAFF. Complete variable domain (other parts from reference TRBV7-9 and TRBJ1-1): DTGVSQNPRHKITKRGQNVTFRCDPISEHNRLYWYRQTLGQGPEFLTYFQNEAQLEKSRLLSDRFSAERPKGSFSTLEIQRTEQGDSAMYLCASSLRDTMNTEAFFGQGTRLTVV.

This clonotype occurred many times. The gene calls are TRBV7-9 and TRBJ1-2; tentatively, D is TRBD1 (5 bases). Per germline, CDR1 SEHNR and CDR2 FQNEAQ (reference sequence). V lost 1 base and J 7 bases, leaving 16 bases between the germline ends. The CDR3 loop spans 15 amino acids. The CDR3 DNA reads as TGTGCCAGCAGCTTAGGGGGCTCCTCGGCCAGTGGCTACACCTTC. Encoded protein: CASSLGGSSASGYTF. Drawing the rest from reference TRBV7-9 and TRBJ1-2, the complete variable domain is DTGVSQNPRHKITKRGQNVTFRCDPISEHNRLYWYRQTLGQGPEFLTYFQNEAQLEKSRLLSDRFSAERPKGSFSTLEIQRTEQGDSAMYLCASSLGGSSASGYTFGSGTRLTVV.

In its sample, this clonotype was seen many times. The chain couples TRBV7-2 to TRBJ2-5; D not resolved. Germline V lookup: CDR1 SGHTA, CDR2 FQGNSA. The CDR3 contains 16 residues. V gave up 2 bases and J gave up 4 bases, with 17 bases separating them. The CDR3 loop reads CASSLSPTRAVETQYF. For the CDR3, the DNA is TGTGCCAGCAGCTTAAGTCCTACCCGAGCCGTAGAGACCCAGTACTTC.

This clonotype was counted many times. V usage is TRBV7-2 and J usage is TRBJ2-5; no reliable D call. Germline V gene sequence: CDR1 SGHTA, CDR2 FQGNSA. V was clipped by 0 bases and J by 0 bases, with 8 bases between them. The CDR3 has 15 residues. CDR3 DNA sequence: TGTGCCAGCAGCTTAGCTCCCTGGGACCAAGAGACCCAGTACTTC. This codes for CASSLAPWDQETQYF.

This clonotype was picked up a small number of times. V and J are TRBV9 and TRBJ2-1; TRBD2 is a possible D gene (6 bases). V lost 6 bases, J lost 4 bases, and 17 bases lay in between. CDR1 and CDR2 (germline): SGDLS, YYNGEE. CDR3 length: 15 amino acids. The CDR3 sequence: CASNKGTPPYNEQFF. The CDR3 DNA is TGTGCCAGCAACAAAGGGACTCCACCTTACAATGAGCAGTTCTTC.

The V call is TRBV5-6, the J call TRBJ2-2, with 10 bases matching TRBD1. The V segment lost 1 base and the J segment 4 bases; nucleotides outside the gene matches: 10. This CDR3 has 18 residues. Germline V lookup: CDR1 SGHDT, CDR2 YYEEEE. Here the CDR3 reads CASSLRSGTGVITGELFF. The CDR3 region has the DNA TGTGCCAGCAGCTTGAGATCCGGGACAGGGGTCATCACCGGGGAGCTGTTTTTT.

The CDR3 bases are TGTGCCAGTAGTGGTCCAGGGGCACCCCCTCCTTACAATGAGCAGTTCTTC. Its protein is CASSGPGAPPPYNEQFF. The rearrangement links TRBV19 to TRBJ2-1, with D possibly matching TRBD1 (6 bases). The CDR3 sequence is 17 residues long. V gave up 5 bases and J gave up 4 bases, with 21 bases separating them. Germline V gives CDR1 LNHDA, CDR2 SQIVND (reference sequence).